This T cell receptor (beta chain) was recovered during a study of shared clonotypes between healthy human individuals. In the case of this clone: Antigen unknown.

At the deep level, the assay was run. Assay used: immunoSEQ multiplex PCR; TCRdb lists only in-frame clones, some missing. The sample lists more than 2 million clones, roughly 93% occurring once. Notes on the study in general: Researchers sampled only blood; tissue repertoires likely differ.

The naive CD8 subset, CD45RO-negative cells positively selected for CCR7, excluded terminally differentiated effector memory CD45RA+ cells. From germline, CDR1 is SGHNT and CDR2 YYREEE (reference sequence). Trimming took off 2 bases at V and 0 bases at J, with 26 bases between the two ends. The CDR3 totals 20 residues. This clonotype originated in a man between 18 and 29 years old in good health. Some clones in this sample may be carry-over from other donors' samples. The chain recombines TRBV5-4 with TRBJ1-1; no definite D call. Sequenced sample: naive CD8+ T cells from PBMCs. CDR3 nucleotides: TGTGCCAGCAGCTTCTCGGTCTGGGCCCGCGAGAGCGGCATGAACACTGAAGCTTTCTTT. Its translation: CASSFSVWARESGMNTEAFF.